This T cell receptor (beta chain) was found in a study of regulatory T cells in long-lasting Graves disease. In the study overall: Patients newly diagnosed with Graves' had been on antithyroid drugs for under 3 months.

HTBI primers from iRepertoire and Arm-PCR of CDR3 regions yielded the TCR beta libraries. MiXCR, run by TCRdb on the multiplex PCR reads, gives a single entry per CDR3 protein. The repertoire holds about 470,000 distinct CDR3 sequences, with under 15% as singletons. Time point described: newly diagnosed GD, antithyroid drugs for less than 3 months. The TCR library used RNA extracted from PBMCs. This CDR3 has 16 amino acids. Germline CDR1 LGHNA, CDR2 YNFKEQ. V shed 1 base, J shed 2 bases, and the junction held 8 bases outside the gene matches. The data also belong to a second study, concerning T cells in Graves' hyperthyroidism and ophthalmopathy. That source adds: From stable hyperthyroidism, ophthalmopathy was set apart by a 13 V-J model.

The sequenced sample was peripheral blood mononuclear cells (PBMCs), obtained at new diagnosis, from a patient treated with antithyroid drugs. V is TRBV4-2 and J is TRBJ2-7, with 7 positions matching TRBD2. The sequence derives from a woman in her 30s with Graves disease. The CDR3 DNA follows: TGTGCCAGCAGCCAAGGAGTCACTAGCGCTGCCTACGAGCAGTACTTC. Amino acids: CASSQGVTSAAYEQYF.